This T cell receptor (beta chain) came from a study of T cell responses to AZD1222 COVID-19 vaccine. Overall study context: Investigators merged groups given second doses at roughly 4 or roughly 12 weeks. General observations from the study: As reported, nearly half of all spike-specific TCRs target variant regions that are unmutated. Increases in Spike-specific TCR breadth and depth were seen after two AZD1222 doses. Vaccine-associated CD4 TCRs ranged over spike, dominating at 160-218 and 743-854.

Assay used: immunoSEQ multiplex PCR; TCRdb lists only in-frame clones, some missing. The profile shows approximately 150,000 clones, around nine tenths of them singletons. Regarding this clone: Its antigen is unidentified.

Trimming left V 1 base short and J 4 bases short, with 11 bases between. The CDR3 is 15 residues long. The germline V gene has CDR1 SGHVS and CDR2 FNYEAQ. This TCR derives from an adult in good health. The sequencing here drew on peripheral blood, taken on day 0 of AZD1222 vaccination. The chain employs TRBV7-6 and TRBJ2-1, with D tentatively TRBD1 (5 bases). CDR3 sequence reads: CASSLEGARYNEQFF. The CDR3, as DNA: TGTGCCAGCAGCTTAGAAGGGGCTAGGTACAATGAGCAGTTCTTC.